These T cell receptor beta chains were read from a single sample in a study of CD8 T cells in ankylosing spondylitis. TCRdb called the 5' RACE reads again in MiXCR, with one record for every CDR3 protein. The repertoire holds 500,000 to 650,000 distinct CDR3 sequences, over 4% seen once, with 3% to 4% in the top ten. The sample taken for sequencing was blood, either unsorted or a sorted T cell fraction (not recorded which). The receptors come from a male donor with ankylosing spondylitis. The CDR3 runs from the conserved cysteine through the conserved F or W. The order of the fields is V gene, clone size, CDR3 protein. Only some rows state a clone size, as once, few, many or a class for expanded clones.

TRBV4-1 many CASSQIGTSQRTQYF
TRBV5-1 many CASSLGGGLQGEAFF
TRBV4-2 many CASSQDRGGQYAYEQYF
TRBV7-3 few CASSLTRGSGGAADTQYF
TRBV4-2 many CASSQGDRGLGDTQYF
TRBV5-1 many CASSLDSMNTEAFF
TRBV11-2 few CASSLERTEETQYF
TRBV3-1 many CASSQVVRGLVMNTEAFF
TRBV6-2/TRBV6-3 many CASRRDYKTGELFF
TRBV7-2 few CASSPARGSGYEQYF
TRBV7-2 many CASSLLRTGEGGYTF
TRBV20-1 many CSASQGGQETQYF
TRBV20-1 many CSARVAGHRGVEQYF
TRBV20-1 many CSALTLSGGSYEQYF
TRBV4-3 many CASSQGAGLSVDTQYF
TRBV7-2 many CASGGLARETQYF
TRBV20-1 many CSAINNSPLHF
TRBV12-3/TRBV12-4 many CASSFAPAGESGQYF
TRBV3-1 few CASRGDKGHMNTEAFF
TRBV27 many CASSLRDTYYNEQFF
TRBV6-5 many CASSYNQGDGNQPQHF
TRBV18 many CASSPRSEAFF
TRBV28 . CASRGGGGGYEQYF
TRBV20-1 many CSASGVSEGQPQHF
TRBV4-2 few CASSRGGGWNEQFF
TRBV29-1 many CSVDRGLRQADTQYF
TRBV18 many CASSGSGTRNTEAFF
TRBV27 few CASRPNVGEGVSGANVLTF
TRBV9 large CASSVGTEQYF
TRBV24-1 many CATSDLESYGYTF
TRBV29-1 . CSGTGGDYNEQFF
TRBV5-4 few CASSTREPGELFF
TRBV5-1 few CASSLAEGLAWTGELFF
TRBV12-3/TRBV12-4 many CASSWGQPQHF
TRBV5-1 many CASSALGTGQGVGNIQYF
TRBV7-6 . CASSLEAAYNEQFF
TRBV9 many CASSASGLSSYNEQFF